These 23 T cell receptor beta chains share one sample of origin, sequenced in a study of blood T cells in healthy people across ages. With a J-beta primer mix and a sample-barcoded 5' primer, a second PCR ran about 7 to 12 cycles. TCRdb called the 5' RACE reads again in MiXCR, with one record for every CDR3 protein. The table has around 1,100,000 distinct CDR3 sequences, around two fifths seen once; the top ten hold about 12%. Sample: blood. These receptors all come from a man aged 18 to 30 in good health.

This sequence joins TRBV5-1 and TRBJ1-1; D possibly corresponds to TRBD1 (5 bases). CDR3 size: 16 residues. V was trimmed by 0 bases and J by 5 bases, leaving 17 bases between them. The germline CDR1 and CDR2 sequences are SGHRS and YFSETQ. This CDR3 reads CASSLGRRQRGTEAFF. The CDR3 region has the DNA TGCGCCAGCAGCTTGGGTCGGAGACAGCGAGGAACTGAAGCTTTCTTT. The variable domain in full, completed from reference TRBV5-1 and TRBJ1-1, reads KAGVTQTPRYLIKTRGQQVTLSCSPISGHRSVSWYQQTPGQGLQFLFEYFSETQRNKGNFPGRFSGRQFSNSRSEMNVSTLELGDSALYLCASSLGRRQRGTEAFFGQGTRLTVV.

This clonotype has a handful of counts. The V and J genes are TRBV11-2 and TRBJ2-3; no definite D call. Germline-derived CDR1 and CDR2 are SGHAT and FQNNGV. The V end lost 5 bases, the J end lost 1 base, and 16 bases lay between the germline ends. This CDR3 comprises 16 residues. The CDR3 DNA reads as TGTGCCAGCAGCGGGCCCGTGACTGCTCGCACAGATACGCAGTATTTT. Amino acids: CASSGPVTARTDTQYF.

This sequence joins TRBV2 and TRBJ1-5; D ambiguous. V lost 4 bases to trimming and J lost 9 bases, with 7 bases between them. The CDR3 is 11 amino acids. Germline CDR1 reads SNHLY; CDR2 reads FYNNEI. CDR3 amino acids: CASSVDRPQHF. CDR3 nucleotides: TGTGCCAGCAGTGTTGATCGGCCCCAGCATTTT.

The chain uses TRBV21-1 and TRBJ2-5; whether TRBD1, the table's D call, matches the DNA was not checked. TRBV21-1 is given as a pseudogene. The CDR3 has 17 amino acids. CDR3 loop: CASSKEDGTGFGGEQYF. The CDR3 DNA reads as TGTGCCAGCAGCAAAGAAGACGGGACGGGCTTTGGCGGGGAGCAGTACTTC.

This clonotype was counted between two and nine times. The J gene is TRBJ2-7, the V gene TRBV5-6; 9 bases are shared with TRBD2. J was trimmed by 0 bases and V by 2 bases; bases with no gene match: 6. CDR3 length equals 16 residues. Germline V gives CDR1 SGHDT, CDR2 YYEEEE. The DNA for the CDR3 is TGTGCCAGCAGCTTCCGTCTAGCGGGGAGCTCCTACGAGCAGTACTTC. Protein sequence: CASSFRLAGSSYEQYF.

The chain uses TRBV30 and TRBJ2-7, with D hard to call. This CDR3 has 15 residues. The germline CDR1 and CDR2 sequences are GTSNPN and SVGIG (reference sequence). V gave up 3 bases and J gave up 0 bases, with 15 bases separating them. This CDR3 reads CAWRETKQSSYEQYF. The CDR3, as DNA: TGTGCCTGGAGAGAGACAAAGCAAAGCTCCTACGAGCAGTACTTC.

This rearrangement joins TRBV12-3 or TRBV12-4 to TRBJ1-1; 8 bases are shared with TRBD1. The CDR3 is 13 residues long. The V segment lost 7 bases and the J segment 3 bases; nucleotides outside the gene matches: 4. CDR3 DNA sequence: TGTGCCAGCACCCGGGACAGGTACACTGAAGCTTTCTTT. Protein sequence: CASTRDRYTEAFF.

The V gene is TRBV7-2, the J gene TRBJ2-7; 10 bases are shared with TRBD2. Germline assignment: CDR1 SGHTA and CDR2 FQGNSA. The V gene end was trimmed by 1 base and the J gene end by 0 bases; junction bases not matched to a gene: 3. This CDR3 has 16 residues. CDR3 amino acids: CASSLDASGGSYEQYF. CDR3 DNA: TGTGCCAGCAGCTTAGATGCTAGCGGGGGCTCCTACGAGCAGTACTTC. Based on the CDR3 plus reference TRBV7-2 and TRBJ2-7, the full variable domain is GAGVSQSPSNKVTEKGKDVELRCDPISGHTALYWYRQSLGQGLEFLIYFQGNSAPDKSGLPSDRFSAERTGGSVSTLTIQRTQQEDSAVYLCASSLDASGGSYEQYFGPGTRLTVT.

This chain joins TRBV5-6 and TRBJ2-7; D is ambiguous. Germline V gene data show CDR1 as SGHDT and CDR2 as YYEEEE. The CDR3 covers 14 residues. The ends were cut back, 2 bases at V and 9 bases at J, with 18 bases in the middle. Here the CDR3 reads CASSFSGPPTTQYF. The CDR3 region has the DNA TGTGCCAGCAGCTTTTCCGGTCCTCCTACGACGCAGTACTTC. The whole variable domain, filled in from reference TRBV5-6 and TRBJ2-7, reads DAGVTQSPTHLIKTRGQQVTLRCSPKSGHDTVSWYQQALGQGPQFIFQYYEEEERQRGNFPDRFSGHQFPNYSSELNVNALLLGDSALYLCASSFSGPPTTQYFGPGTRLTVT.

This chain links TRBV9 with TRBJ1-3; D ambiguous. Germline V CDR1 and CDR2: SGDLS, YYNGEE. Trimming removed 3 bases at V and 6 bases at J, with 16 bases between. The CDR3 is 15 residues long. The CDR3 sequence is CASSETGGVANTIYF. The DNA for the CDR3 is TGTGCCAGCAGCGAGACGGGCGGTGTAGCAAACACCATATATTTT.

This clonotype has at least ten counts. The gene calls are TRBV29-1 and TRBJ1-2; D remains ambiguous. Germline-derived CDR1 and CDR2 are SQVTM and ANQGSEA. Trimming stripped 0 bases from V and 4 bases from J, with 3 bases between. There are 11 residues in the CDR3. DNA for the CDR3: TGCAGCGTTGAAGACTTCTATGGCTACACCTTC. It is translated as CSVEDFYGYTF.

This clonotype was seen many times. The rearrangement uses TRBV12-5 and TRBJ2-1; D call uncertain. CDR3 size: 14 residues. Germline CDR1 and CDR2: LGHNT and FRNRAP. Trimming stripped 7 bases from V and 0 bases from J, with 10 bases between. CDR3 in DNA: TGTGCTAGTGCTGGCCCAAGCTCCTACAATGAGCAGTTCTTC. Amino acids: CASAGPSSYNEQFF. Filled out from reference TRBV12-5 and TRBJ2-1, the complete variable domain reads DARVTQTPRHKVTEMGQEVTMRCQPILGHNTVFWYRQTMMQGLELLAYFRNRAPLDDSGMPKDRFSAEMPDATLATLKIQPSEPRDSAVYFCASAGPSSYNEQFFGPGTRLTVL.

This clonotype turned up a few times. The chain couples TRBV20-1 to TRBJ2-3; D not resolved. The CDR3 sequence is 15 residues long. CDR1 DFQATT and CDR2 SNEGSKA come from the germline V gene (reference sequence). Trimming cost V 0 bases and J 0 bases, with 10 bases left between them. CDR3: CSARDMAESTDTQYF. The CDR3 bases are TGCAGTGCTAGAGATATGGCTGAAAGCACAGATACGCAGTATTTT.

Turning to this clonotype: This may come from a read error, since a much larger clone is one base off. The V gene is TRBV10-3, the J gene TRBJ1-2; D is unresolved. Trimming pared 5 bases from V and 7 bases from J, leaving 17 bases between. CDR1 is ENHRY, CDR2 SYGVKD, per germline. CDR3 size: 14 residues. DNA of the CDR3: TGTGCCATCAGTTCAGACCGAGGACTCCGTGGCTACACCTTC. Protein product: CAISSDRGLRGYTF.

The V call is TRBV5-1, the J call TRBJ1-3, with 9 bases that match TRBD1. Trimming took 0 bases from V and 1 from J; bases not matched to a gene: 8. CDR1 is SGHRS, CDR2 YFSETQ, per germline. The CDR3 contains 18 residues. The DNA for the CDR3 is TGCGCCAGCAGCTTGGCCATTACAGGGGGCGCTTCTGGAAACACCATATATTTT. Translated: CASSLAITGGASGNTIYF.

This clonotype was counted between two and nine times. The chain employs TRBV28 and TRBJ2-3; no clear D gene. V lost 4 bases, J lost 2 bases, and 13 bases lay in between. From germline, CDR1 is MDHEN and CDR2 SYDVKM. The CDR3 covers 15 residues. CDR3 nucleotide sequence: TGTGCCAGCAGTTCAGTCCGGGCCCTCACAGATACGCAGTATTTT. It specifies CASSSVRALTDTQYF.

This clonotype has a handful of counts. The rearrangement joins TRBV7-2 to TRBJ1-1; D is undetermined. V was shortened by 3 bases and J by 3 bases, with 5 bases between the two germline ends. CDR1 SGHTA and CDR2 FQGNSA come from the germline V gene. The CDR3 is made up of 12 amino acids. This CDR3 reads CASSFGHTEAFF. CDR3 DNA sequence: TGTGCCAGCAGCTTCGGTCACACTGAAGCTTTCTTT.

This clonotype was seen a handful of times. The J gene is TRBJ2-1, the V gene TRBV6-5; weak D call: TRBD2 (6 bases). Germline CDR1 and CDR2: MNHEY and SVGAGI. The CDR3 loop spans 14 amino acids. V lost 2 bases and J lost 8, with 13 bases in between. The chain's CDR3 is CASSYGGASDEQFF. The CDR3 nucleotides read TGTGCCAGCAGTTACGGCGGGGCTTCGGATGAGCAGTTCTTC.

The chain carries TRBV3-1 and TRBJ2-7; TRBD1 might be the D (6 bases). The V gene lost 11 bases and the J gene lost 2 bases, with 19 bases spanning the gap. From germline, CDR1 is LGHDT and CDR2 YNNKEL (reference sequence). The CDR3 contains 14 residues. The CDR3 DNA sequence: TGTGCCGGCGAGGATAGGACAGCAACCTACGAGCAGTACTTC. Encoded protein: CAGEDRTATYEQYF.

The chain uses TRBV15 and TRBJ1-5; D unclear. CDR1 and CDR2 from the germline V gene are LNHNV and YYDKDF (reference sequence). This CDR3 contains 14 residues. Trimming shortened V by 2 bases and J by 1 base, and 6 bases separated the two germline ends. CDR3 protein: CATSRTGSNQPQHF. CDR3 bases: TGTGCCACCAGCAGAACGGGGAGCAATCAGCCCCAGCATTTT.

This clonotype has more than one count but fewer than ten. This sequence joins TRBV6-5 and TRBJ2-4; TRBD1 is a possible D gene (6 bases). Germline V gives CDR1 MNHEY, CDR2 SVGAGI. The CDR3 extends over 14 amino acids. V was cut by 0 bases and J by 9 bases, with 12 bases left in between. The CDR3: CASSYSRDRSIQYF. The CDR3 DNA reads TGTGCCAGCAGTTACTCGAGAGACAGGAGCATTCAGTACTTC.

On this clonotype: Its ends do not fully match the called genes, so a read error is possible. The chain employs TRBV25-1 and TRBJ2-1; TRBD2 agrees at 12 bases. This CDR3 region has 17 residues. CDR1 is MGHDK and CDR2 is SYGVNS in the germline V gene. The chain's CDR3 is CASSELLAGGLYNERFF. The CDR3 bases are TGTGCCAGCAGTGAATTGCTAGCGGGGGGGCTTTACAATGAGCGGTTCTTC. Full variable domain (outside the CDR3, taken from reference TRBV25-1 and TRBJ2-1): EADIYQTPRYLVIGTGKKITLECSQTMGHDKMYWYQQDPGMELHLIHYSYGVNSTEKGDLSSESTVSRIRTEHFPLTLESARPSHTSQYLCASSELLAGGLYNERFFGPGTRLTVL.

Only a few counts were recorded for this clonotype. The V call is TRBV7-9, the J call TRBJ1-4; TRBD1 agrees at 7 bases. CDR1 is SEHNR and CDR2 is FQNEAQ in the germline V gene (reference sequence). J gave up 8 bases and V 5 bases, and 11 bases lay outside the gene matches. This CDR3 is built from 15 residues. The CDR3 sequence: CASSPRTGLAEKLFF. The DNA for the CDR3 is TGTGCCAGCAGCCCCCGGACAGGCTTAGCGGAAAAACTGTTTTTT.